The sequence of this T cell receptor beta chain was determined in a study of blood T cell repertoires in COVID-19. In the study overall: The study drew acute and convalescent COVID-19 samples from the United States, Italy and Spain.

Trimming shortened V by 2 bases and J by 4 bases, and 5 bases separated the two germline ends. The CDR3 has 12 amino acids. Original analysis: Amplification with reference gene primers provided the estimates of nucleated cell counts. This table comes from immunoSEQ multiplex PCR, and its TCRdb copy is limited to in-frame clones, with some not included. V and J calls and clone size are given by that table; D and trimming were obtained from the DNA. The sample has tens of thousands of clones, about 83% seen once. The chain couples TRBV12-3 or TRBV12-4 to TRBJ2-5; weak D call: TRBD2 (5 bases). The sample was peripheral blood. The source is a human donor with active COVID-19. The donor label of this sample is uncertain. CDR3 loop: CASSLSGETQYF. CDR3 in DNA: TGTGCCAGCAGTTTAAGCGGAGAGACCCAGTACTTC.